This TCR beta chain was recorded in a study of blood T cell repertoires in COVID-19. Overall study: The samples span acute and convalescent COVID-19 from the United States, Italy and Spain. Sources were T cells, B-cell-depleted T cells, or PBMCs; the material itself was cDNA or gDNA.

Germline V CDR1 and CDR2: LNHNV, YYDKDF (reference sequence). Germline trimming cut 2 bases from V and 3 bases from J; bases unmatched to any gene: 9. The CDR3 is 16 amino acids. Produced via immunoSEQ multiplex PCR; TCRdb's table is partial and in-frame only. Of 150,000 to 200,000 clones detected, around 80% appear once; the ten largest clones hold approximately 7.1%. The chain carries TRBV15 and TRBJ1-2; 7 nucleotides agree with TRBD1. The sample comprised peripheral blood. The receptor's source is a human donor in a cohort sampled during active COVID-19. The CDR3 loop reads CATSRRDRVAYYGYTF. CDR3 sequence (DNA): TGTGCCACCAGCAGACGAGACAGGGTGGCCTACTATGGCTACACCTTC. The complete variable domain, with remaining parts taken from reference TRBV15 and TRBJ1-2, reads DAMVIQNPRYQVTQFGKPVTLSCSQTLNHNVMYWYQQKSSQAPKLLFHYYDKDFNNEADTPDNFQSRRPNTSFCFLDIRSPGLGDTAMYLCATSRRDRVAYYGYTFGSGTRLTVV.